This TCR beta chain stems from a study of blood T cell repertoires in COVID-19. Looking at the study overall: The study drew acute and convalescent COVID-19 samples from the United States, Italy and Spain.

This CDR3 region has 13 residues. Germline CDR1 and CDR2: MNHEY and SVGEGT. The germline V and J ends were trimmed by 4 bases and 5 bases, with 8 bases remaining between them. The protocol was immunoSEQ multiplex PCR, while the TCRdb copy is restricted to in-frame clones and leaves out a portion. The sample yields more than 75,000 clones, 84% seen once. A single count supports this clone. Sequenced input: peripheral blood. This sequence originates from a human donor in a cohort sampled during active COVID-19. The V and J genes are TRBV6-2 or TRBV6-3 and TRBJ1-4; D might be TRBD1 (5 bases). DNA of the CDR3: TGTGCCAGCAGTTCAGGGCCAAATGAAAAACTGTTTTTT. Its translation is CASSSGPNEKLFF.